These 11 T cell receptor beta chains were sequenced from one sample in a study of T cell responses to AZD1222 COVID-19 vaccine (dated by TCRdb to the early 2020s). This specimen's time point label, per the study, means: baseline before first vaccination. Library preparation used the immunoSEQ multiplex PCR assay. Drawn from immuneACCESS, this table holds only the in-frame rearrangements with V and J called that TCRdb kept. Clones are partly lost; checked studies trace under half to an unresolved V gene and leave the rest unexplained. The sample table contains roughly 97,000 clones; only one count was recorded for 93% of them. Together, the top ten hold more than 4% of the sample. The starting material was peripheral blood, obtained on day 0 of AZD1222 vaccination. The receptors stem from an adult in good health.

This rearrangement joins TRBV5-1 to TRBJ2-3, with 7 positions matching TRBD1. CDR1 SGHRS and CDR2 YFSETQ come from the germline V gene. This CDR3 region has 14 residues. The junction had 0 bases not matched to a gene; V was cut back by 2 bases and J by 0 bases. The CDR3 reads CASSLGGSTDTQYF. The CDR3 region has the DNA TGCGCCAGCAGCTTAGGGGGCAGCACAGATACGCAGTATTTT.

The gene calls are TRBV5-1 and TRBJ2-1, with D unclear. Trimming cost V 0 bases and J 1 base, with 8 bases left between them. From germline, CDR1 is SGHRS and CDR2 YFSETQ. The CDR3 covers 15 residues. The CDR3 DNA reads TGCGCCAGCAGCTTGGTCGGACCATCCTACAATGAGCAGTTCTTC. Translating gives CASSLVGPSYNEQFF.

The CDR3 DNA reads as TGCGCCAGCAGCCAGAACAATGAGCAGTTCTTC. As protein: CASSQNNEQFF. V is TRBV4-1 and J is TRBJ2-1; D is undetermined. CDR1 is MGHRA and CDR2 is YSYEKL in the germline V gene. The CDR3 runs 11 residues. V dropped 3 bases and J dropped 5 bases, with 2 bases sitting between them.

The gene calls are TRBV4-2 and TRBJ2-7; unclear D gene. CDR1 is LGHNA and CDR2 is YNFKEQ in the germline V gene. CDR3 length: 14 amino acids. V was shortened by 1 base and J by 3 bases, with 10 bases between the two germline ends. CDR3 protein: CASSQVVRDYEQYF. CDR3 bases: TGTGCCAGCAGCCAAGTGGTCCGAGACTACGAGCAGTACTTC.

The chain employs TRBV24-1 and TRBJ1-6, with a possible D match to TRBD1 (5 bases). Germline V gene lookup returns CDR1 KGHDR and CDR2 SFDVKD. The V and J ends lost 5 bases and 7 bases respectively, with 11 bases between them. The CDR3 contains 14 residues. The CDR3 DNA follows: TGTGCCACCAGTGGGACGGGGCTAAATTCACCCCTCCACTTT. It codes for CATSGTGLNSPLHF.

V gene TRBV29-1 combines with J gene TRBJ1-6; 9 positions agree with TRBD1. CDR1 and CDR2 (germline): SQVTM, ANQGSEA. This CDR3 has 13 residues. Trimming removed 6 bases from V and 8 bases from J; junction bases left unmatched: 5. The CDR3 loop reads CSVRTGVDSPLHF. DNA of the CDR3: TGCAGCGTAAGGACAGGGGTGGATTCACCCCTCCACTTT.

This chain links TRBV7-2 with TRBJ2-1; 7 bases align to TRBD1. CDR3 size: 15 residues. Unmatched junction bases numbered 4, after V lost 1 base and J lost 4 bases. Germline CDR1 reads SGHTA; CDR2 reads FQGNSA. The chain's CDR3 is CASSLGGGAYNEQFF. The CDR3 DNA sequence: TGTGCCAGCAGCTTAGGAGGGGGCGCGTACAATGAGCAGTTCTTC.

The genes are TRBV7-8 and TRBJ2-7; D unclear. The CDR3 length is 12 residues. V lost 2 bases and J 3 bases, leaving 5 bases between the germline ends. Germline V gene sequence: CDR1 SGHVS, CDR2 FQNEAQ. The CDR3: CASSLIDYEQYF. Here the CDR3 DNA reads TGTGCCAGCAGCTTAATAGACTACGAGCAGTACTTC. Full variable domain (missing parts from reference TRBV7-8 and TRBJ2-7): GAGVSQSPRYKVAKRGQDVALRCDPISGHVSLFWYQQALGQGPEFLTYFQNEAQLDKSGLPSDRFFAERPEGSVSTLKIQRTQQEDSAVYLCASSLIDYEQYFGPGTRLTVT.

The chain carries TRBV29-1 and TRBJ2-7; D may be TRBD1 or TRBD2 (7 bases each). V dropped 6 bases and J dropped 5 bases, with 17 bases sitting between them. The CDR3 has 13 residues. Germline V gives CDR1 SQVTM, CDR2 ANQGSEA. CDR3 coding DNA: TGCAGCGTGGGGGGGCGACAGGGCCACGAGCAGTACTTC. Translated, it gives CSVGGRQGHEQYF.

This clone was seen just once. V is TRBV15 and J is TRBJ2-7; 7 positions agree with TRBD1. The CDR3 has 20 amino acids. CDR1 and CDR2 (germline): LNHNV, YYDKDF (reference sequence). The J segment lost 2 bases and the V segment lost 0 bases, leaving 19 bases of the junction unmatched. CDR3 in DNA: TGTGCCACCAGCAGAGATTTGACAGGGACCCTACGGAGCGCTCCCTACGAGCAGTACTTC. This translates into CATSRDLTGTLRSAPYEQYF.

In DNA form, the CDR3 reads TGTGCCTGGAGTTTTGGTGGCAATCAGCCCCAGCATTTT. The encoded protein is CAWSFGGNQPQHF. This chain connects TRBV30 to TRBJ1-5; D call uncertain. V lost 2 bases and J lost 2, with 7 bases in between. Germline assignment: CDR1 GTSNPN and CDR2 SVGIG (reference sequence). The CDR3 contains 13 residues.